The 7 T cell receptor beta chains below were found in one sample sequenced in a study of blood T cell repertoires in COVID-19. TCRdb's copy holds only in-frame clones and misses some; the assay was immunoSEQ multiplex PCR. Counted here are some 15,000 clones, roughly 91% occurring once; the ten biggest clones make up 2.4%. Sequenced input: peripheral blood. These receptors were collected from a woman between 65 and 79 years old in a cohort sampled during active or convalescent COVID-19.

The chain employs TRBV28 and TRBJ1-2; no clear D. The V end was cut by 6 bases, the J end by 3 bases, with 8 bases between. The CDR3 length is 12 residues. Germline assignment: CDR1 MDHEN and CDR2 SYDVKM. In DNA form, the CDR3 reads TGTGCCAGCAGCACGCCGGACTATGGCTACACCTTC. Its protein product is CASSTPDYGYTF.

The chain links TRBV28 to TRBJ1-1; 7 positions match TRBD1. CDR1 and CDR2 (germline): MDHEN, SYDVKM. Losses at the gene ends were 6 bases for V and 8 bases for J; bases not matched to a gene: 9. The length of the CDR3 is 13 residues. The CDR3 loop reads CASSPGQRREAFF. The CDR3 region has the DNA TGTGCCAGCAGCCCGGGACAGCGGAGGGAAGCTTTCTTT. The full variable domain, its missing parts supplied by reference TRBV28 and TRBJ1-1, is DVKVTQSSRYLVKRTGEKVFLECVQDMDHENMFWYRQDPGLGLRLIYFSYDVKMKEKGDIPEGYSVSREKKERFSLILESASTNQTSMYLCASSPGQRREAFFGQGTRLTVV.

DNA of the CDR3: TGCAGCGTTGTTGGCAGGGGGAGCAATCAGCCCCAGCATTTT. This sequence encodes CSVVGRGSNQPQHF. The V and J genes are TRBV29-1 and TRBJ1-5; 7 nucleotides align to TRBD1. This CDR3 contains 14 residues. V was clipped by 4 bases and J by 1 base; unmatched bases: 4. The germline V gene encodes CDR1 SQVTM and CDR2 ANQGSEA.

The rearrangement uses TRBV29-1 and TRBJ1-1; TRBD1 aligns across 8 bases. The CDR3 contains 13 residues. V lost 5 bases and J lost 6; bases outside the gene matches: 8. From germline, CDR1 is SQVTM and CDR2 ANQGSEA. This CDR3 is CSVSGQGGAEAFF. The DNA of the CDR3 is TGCAGCGTTTCAGGACAGGGAGGCGCTGAAGCTTTCTTT. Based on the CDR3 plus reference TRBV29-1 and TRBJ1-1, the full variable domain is SAVISQKPSRDICQRGTSLTIQCQVDSQVTMMFWYRQQPGQSLTLIATANQGSEATYESGFVIDKFPISRPNLTFSTLTVSNMSPEDSSIYLCSVSGQGGAEAFFGQGTRLTVV.

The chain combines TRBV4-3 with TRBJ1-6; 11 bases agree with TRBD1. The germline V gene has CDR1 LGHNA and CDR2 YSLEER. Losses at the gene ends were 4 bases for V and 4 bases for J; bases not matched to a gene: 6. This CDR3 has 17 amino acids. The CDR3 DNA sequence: TGCGCCAGCAGCCGGCTGGGACAGGGGGGGTATAATTCACCCCTCCACTTT. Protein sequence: CASSRLGQGGYNSPLHF.

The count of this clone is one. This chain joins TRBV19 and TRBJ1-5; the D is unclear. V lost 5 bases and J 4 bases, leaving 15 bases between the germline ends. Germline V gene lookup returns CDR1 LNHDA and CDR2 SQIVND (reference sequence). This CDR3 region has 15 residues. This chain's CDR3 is CASSGGILGNQPQHF. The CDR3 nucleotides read TGTGCCAGTAGTGGCGGGATCCTCGGAAATCAGCCCCAGCATTTT.

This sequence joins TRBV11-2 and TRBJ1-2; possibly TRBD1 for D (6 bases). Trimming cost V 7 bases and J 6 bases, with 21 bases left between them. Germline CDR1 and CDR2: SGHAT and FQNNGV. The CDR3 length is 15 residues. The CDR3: CASTSLIGGEDGYTF. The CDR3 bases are TGTGCCAGCACCTCCTTGATTGGGGGCGAAGATGGCTACACCTTC.